This T cell receptor (beta chain) was obtained from a study of T-cell reconstitution after alpha-beta-depleted transplantation in children. Construction of the TCRbeta library involved unique molecular identifiers. TCRdb itself ran the PCR reads through MiXCR, one entry per CDR3 protein. The table includes 450,000 to 600,000 distinct CDR3 sequences, approximately 16% detected once. In this sample, this clonotype turned up a few times. The source of this sequence is a human donor who donated a stem cell graft to a child with acute lymphoblastic leukemia. The sample was PBMCs from the stem cell graft donor, taken from the stem cell graft.

DNA of the CDR3: TGCGCCAGCAGCTTGGGAGTCCGGGGCTATGGCTACACCTTC. Its translation: CASSLGVRGYGYTF. The V and J genes are TRBV5-1 and TRBJ1-2; D uncertain. Trimming pared 0 bases from V and 4 bases from J, leaving 10 bases between. This CDR3 comprises 14 residues. Germline CDR1 is SGHRS and CDR2 is YFSETQ.